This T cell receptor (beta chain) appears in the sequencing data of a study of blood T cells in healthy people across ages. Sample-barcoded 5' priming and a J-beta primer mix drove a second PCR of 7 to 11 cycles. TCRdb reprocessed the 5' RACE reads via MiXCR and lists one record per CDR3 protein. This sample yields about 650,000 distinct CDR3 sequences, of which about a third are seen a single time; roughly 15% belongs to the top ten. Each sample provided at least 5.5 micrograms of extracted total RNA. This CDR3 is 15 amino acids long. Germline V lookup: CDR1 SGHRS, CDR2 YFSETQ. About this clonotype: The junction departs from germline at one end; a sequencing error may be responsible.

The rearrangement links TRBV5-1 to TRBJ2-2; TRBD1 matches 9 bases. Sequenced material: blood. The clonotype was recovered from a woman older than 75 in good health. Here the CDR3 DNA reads TGCGCCAGCAGACCCGGGACAGGGAACACCGGGGAGCGGTTTTTT. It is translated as CASRPGTGNTGERFF.